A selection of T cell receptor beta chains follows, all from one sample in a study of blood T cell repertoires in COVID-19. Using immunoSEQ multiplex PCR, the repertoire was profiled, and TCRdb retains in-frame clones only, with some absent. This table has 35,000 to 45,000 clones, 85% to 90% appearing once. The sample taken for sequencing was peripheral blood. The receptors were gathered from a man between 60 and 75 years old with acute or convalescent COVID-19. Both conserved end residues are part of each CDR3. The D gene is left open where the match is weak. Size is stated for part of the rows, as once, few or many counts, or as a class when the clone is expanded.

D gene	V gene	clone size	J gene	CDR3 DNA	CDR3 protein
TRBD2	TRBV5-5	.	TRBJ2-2	TGTGCCAGCAGCGGTAGCGGGGGGGCGGCGACCGGGGAGCTGTTTTTT	CASSGSGGAATGELFF
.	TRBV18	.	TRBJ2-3	TGTGCCAGCTCCCCCCAGGGTAATTTACCACAGTATTTT	CASSPQGNLPQYF
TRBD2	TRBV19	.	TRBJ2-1	TGTGCCAGTAGTACCAACCCTCTAGCGGGGGGGCCCTACAATGAGCAGTTCTTC	CASSTNPLAGGPYNEQFF
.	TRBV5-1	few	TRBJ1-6	TGCGCCAGCAGCTTGGGGTCCAGCTCCTATAATTCACCCCTCCACTTT	CASSLGSSSYNSPLHF
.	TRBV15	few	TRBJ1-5	TGTGCCACCAGCAGTAGACGAACAGGTAGCAATCAGCCCCAGCATTTT	CATSSRRTGSNQPQHF
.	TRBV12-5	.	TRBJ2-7	TGTGCTAGTGGACCCGACAGCCGGCCCTCTTACGAGCAGTACTTC	CASGPDSRPSYEQYF
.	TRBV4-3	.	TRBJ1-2	TGCGCCAGCAGCCAAGATCACAGGGCTGGGGGCTACACCTTC	CASSQDHRAGGYTF
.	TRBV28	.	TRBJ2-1	TGTGCCAGCAGTACCCCCCCGGGGGGCAGTGAGCAGTTCTTC	CASSTPPGGSEQFF
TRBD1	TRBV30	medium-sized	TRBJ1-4	TGTGCCTGGAGTCGGACAGGGAGGATTGGAAATGAAAAACTGTTTTTT	CAWSRTGRIGNEKLFF
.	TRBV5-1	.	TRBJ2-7	TGCGCCAGCAGCTTGGGGGAGCGGGCGGGCTACGAGCAGTACTTC	CASSLGERAGYEQYF
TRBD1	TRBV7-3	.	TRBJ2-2	TGTGCCAGCAGCCTGGGGACAGGAACCGGGGAGCTGTTTTTT	CASSLGTGTGELFF
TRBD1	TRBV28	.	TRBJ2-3	TGTGCCAGCAGTTCCTCAGGGGGCGAACGCACAGATACGCAGTATTTT	CASSSSGGERTDTQYF
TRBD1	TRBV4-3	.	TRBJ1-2	TGCGCCAGCAGCCAAGAATTGGGACAGGGGTGGAGATCTAACTATGGCTACACCTTC	CASSQELGQGWRSNYGYTF
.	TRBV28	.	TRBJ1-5	TGTGCCAGCAGTCTCTACTCATCCCAGCATTTT	CASSLYSSQHF
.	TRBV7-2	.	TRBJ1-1	TGTGCCAGCAGTCCCCAGGGGAACACTGAAGCTTTCTTT	CASSPQGNTEAFF
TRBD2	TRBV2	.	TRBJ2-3	TGTGCCAGCAGTGTTACTAGCGGATATACGCAGTATTTT	CASSVTSGYTQYF
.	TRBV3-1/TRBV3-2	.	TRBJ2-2	TGTGCCAGCAGCTATCCGGGAAAATCGCTGGGGGAGCTGTTTTTT	CASSYPGKSLGELFF
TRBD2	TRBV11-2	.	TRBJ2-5	TGTGCCAGCAGCCGGGGGGGCTTAGGGTTTGGGGAAGAGACCCAGTACTTC	CASSRGGLGFGEETQYF
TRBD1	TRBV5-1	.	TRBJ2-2	TGCGCCAGCAGCCGTACAGGGGATTTGCTGTTTTTT	CASSRTGDLLFF
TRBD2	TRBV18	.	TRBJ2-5	TGTGCCAGCTCACCTGGGACTAGCGCAGAGACCCAGTACTTC	CASSPGTSAETQYF
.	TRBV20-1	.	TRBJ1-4	TGCAGTGCAGGGGATAATGAAAAACTGTTTTTT	CSAGDNEKLFF
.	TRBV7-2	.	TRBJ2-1	TGTGCCAGCAGCTTAGTGCACGGCAATGAGCAGTTCTTC	CASSLVHGNEQFF
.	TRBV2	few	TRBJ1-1	TGTGCCAGCAGCCGCACCAGAGCGGACACTGAAGCTTTCTTT	CASSRTRADTEAFF
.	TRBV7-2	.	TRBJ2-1	TGTGCCAGCAGCCCCCGGGACTTAAATGAGCAGTTCTTC	CASSPRDLNEQFF
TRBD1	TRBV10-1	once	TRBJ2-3	TGCGCCAGCAGTCGTGGGGACAGGATGACAGATACGCAGTATTTT	CASSRGDRMTDTQYF
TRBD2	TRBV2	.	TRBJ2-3	TGTGCCAGCAGGGGGGGACTAGCGGGAGGGCCGACGGATACGCAGTATTTT	CASRGGLAGGPTDTQYF
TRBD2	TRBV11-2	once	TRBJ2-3	TGTGCCAGCAGGACGGGAGGCCCTACGCAGTATTTT	CASRTGGPTQYF
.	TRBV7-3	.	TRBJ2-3	TGTGCCAGCAGCCCTACGAGCAGCACAGATACGCAGTATTTT	CASSPTSSTDTQYF
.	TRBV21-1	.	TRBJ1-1	TGTGCCAGCAGCAAAGGTGAGGGCACTGAAGCTTTCTTT	CASSKGEGTEAFF
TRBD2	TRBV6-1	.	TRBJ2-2	TGTGCCAGCAGTGAAGAAGCGGGAGTTGACGGGGAGCTGTTTTTT	CASSEEAGVDGELFF
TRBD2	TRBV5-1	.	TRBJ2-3	TGCGCCAGCAGCCGGGGGACTAGCGGGGCAGATACGCAGTATTTT	CASSRGTSGADTQYF
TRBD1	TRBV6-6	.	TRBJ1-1	TGTGCCAGCAGTTACCAGGGGGACACTGAAGCTTTCTTT	CASSYQGDTEAFF
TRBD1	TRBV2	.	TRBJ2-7	TGTGCTAGCGGGGGACAGGGGGCCTACGAGCAGTACTTC	CASGGQGAYEQYF
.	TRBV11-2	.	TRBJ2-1	TGTGCCAGCAGCCTCGACAGCAATGAGCAGTTCTTC	CASSLDSNEQFF
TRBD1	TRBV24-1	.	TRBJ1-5	TGTGCCACCAGTGACCGGGACAGGGTGAGGAATCAGCCCCAGCATTTT	CATSDRDRVRNQPQHF
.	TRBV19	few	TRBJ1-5	TGTGCCAGTAGACAGTTCAGGGATAATAGCAATCAGCCCCAGCATTTT	CASRQFRDNSNQPQHF
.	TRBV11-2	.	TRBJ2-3	TGTGCCAGCAGCTTAGACGGCGGGGGCCCAGATACGCAGTATTTT	CASSLDGGGPDTQYF
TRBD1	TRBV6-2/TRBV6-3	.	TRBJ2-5	TGTGCCAGCAGTTTGACGAGGACAGGGACTCAAGAGACCCAGTACTTC	CASSLTRTGTQETQYF
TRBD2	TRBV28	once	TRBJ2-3	TGTGCCAGCAGTCCCGGCTTGAGAGCGGGGGGCACAGATACGCAGTATTTT	CASSPGLRAGGTDTQYF
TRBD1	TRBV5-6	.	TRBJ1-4	TGTGCCAGCAGCTCTCAGGGGGGTGAAAAACTGTTTTTT	CASSSQGGEKLFF
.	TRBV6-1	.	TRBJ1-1	TGTGCCAGCAGTGGGACAATTACAGGGTCGAACACTGAAGCTTTCTTT	CASSGTITGSNTEAFF
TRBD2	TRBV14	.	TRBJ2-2	TGTGCCAGCAGCCAAAGGACTAGCGCTTTGAACACCGGGGAGCTGTTTTTT	CASSQRTSALNTGELFF
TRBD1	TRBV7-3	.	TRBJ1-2	TGTGCCAGCAGCCCTGGACAGGGTATTCCCTACACCTTC	CASSPGQGIPYTF
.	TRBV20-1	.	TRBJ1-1	TGCAGTGGGGCGTACCCTGAAGCTTTCTTT	CSGAYPEAFF
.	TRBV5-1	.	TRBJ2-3	TGCGCCAGCAGCTTGGAGGCAGGGGGGATCACAGATACGCAGTATTTT	CASSLEAGGITDTQYF
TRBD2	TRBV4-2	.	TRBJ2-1	TGTGCCAGCAGCCAAGATGAGCGGGGGGCCTTCAATGAGCAGTTCTTC	CASSQDERGAFNEQFF
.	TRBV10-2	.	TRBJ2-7	TGCGCCAGCACCCAATCTGCAGGGCCCCCTAGGGAGCAGTACTTC	CASTQSAGPPREQYF